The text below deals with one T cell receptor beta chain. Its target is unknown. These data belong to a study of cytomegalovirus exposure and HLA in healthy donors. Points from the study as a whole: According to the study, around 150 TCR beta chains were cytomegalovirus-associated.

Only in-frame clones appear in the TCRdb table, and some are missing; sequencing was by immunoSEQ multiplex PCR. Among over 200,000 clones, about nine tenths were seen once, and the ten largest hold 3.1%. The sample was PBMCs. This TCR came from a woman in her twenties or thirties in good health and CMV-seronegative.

The CDR3 nucleotides are TGTGCCACCAGCAGAGATCAAACAGGTTCTCAGCCCCAGCATTTT. Translated: CATSRDQTGSQPQHF. The rearrangement links TRBV15 to TRBJ1-5, with TRBD1 as a possible D gene (5 bases). CDR1 and CDR2 (germline): LNHNV, YYDKDF (reference sequence). V lost 0 bases and J lost 6, with 12 bases in between. CDR3 length: 15 residues.